This entry describes one T cell receptor beta chain. The source of the sample is a study of cytomegalovirus exposure and HLA in healthy donors. This CDR3 contains 14 residues. V dropped 3 bases and J dropped 5; count of bases not matched to a gene: 3. In germline, CDR1 is SGHVS, CDR2 FQNEAQ. The PCR ran on 60 Vbeta and 13 Jbeta primers. Libraries were prepared by immunoSEQ multiplex PCR; TCRdb keeps only in-frame clonotypes and omits some of them. The sample records about 160,000 clones, around 79% being singletons. This receptor was identified in a man aged 35 to 55 in good health and CMV-seronegative. Sequenced input: PBMCs. The chain carries TRBV7-8 and TRBJ2-5, with 10 bases matching TRBD2. The CDR3 DNA sequence: TGTGCCAGCAGCTTCGCTAGCGGGGGCGAGACCCAGTACTTC. Translation: CASSFASGGETQYF.